This T cell receptor (beta chain) was captured by sequencing in a study of T cell clonotyping in hematopoietic cell transplantation. Study conclusions and caveats: Pathologically expanded recipient clonotypes increased progressively from day 30 to day 180 as diversity fell. Broader posttransplant TCR repertoire diversity was predicted by graft donor and pretransplant recipient Inverse Simpson Index values. Few recipient clonotypes overlapped donors; over 95% were de novo at given depth. Without cell sorting, CD4 versus CD8 contributions remain unresolved.

As concerns this clone: Its target is not known.

The CDR3 has 14 residues. The germline V gene has CDR1 GTSNPN and CDR2 SVGIG (reference sequence). With 2 bases removed from V and 4 bases from J, the gap between germline ends came to 14 bases. Assay: immunoSEQ multiplex PCR; the TCRdb copy retains only in-frame clones and omits some. Of fewer than 25,000 clones in the sample, approximately 80% were seen once. The sample comprised peripheral blood mononuclear cells. This receptor was identified in a man in his sixties in good health. Some clones in this sample may be carry-over from other donors' samples. This rearrangement joins TRBV30 to TRBJ2-5, with no clear D. The CDR3 protein is CAWSNGPRGETQYF. CDR3 coding DNA: TGTGCCTGGAGTAACGGGCCCCGAGGAGAGACCCAGTACTTC.